The 26 T cell receptor beta chains reported below all come from one sample, sequenced in a study of post-analysis software for immune sequencing data. Study findings and constraints: Compared with controls, patients had more of about 5 TRBV segments, including TRBV5-6, TRBV5-1 and TRBV20-1.

Incorporated into the TCR beta cDNA libraries were unique molecular identifiers, which served to reduce PCR and sequencing biases. Using its own MiXCR run on the PCR reads, TCRdb lists one record per CDR3 protein. The profile shows hundreds of thousands of distinct CDR3 sequences, 59% of them singletons. Their specific antigens are unknown. What was sequenced was blood. The origin of the receptors is a girl aged 2-10 years with multiple sclerosis.

This clonotype was observed a handful of times. The rearrangement uses TRBV7-9 and TRBJ1-1; the D is unclear. Germline-derived CDR1 and CDR2 are SEHNR and FQNEAQ (reference sequence). V was clipped by 5 bases and J by 4 bases, with 23 bases between them. The CDR3 length is 17 residues. CDR3 protein: CASSKSHPQEEGTEAFF. CDR3 nucleotides: TGTGCCAGCAGCAAATCACACCCCCAGGAAGAGGGCACTGAAGCTTTCTTT.

This rearrangement joins TRBV10-3 to TRBJ2-5, with D possibly being TRBD1 (5 bases). Deletions cut 3 bases from V and 5 bases from J, with 10 bases between. The length of the CDR3 is 13 residues. Germline CDR1 and CDR2: ENHRY and SYGVKD. The DNA of the CDR3 is TGTGCCATCAGTGATGGCAGGGCTGAGACCCAGTACTTC. Amino acids: CAISDGRAETQYF.

This clonotype has more than one count but fewer than ten. The rearrangement uses TRBV12-5 and TRBJ2-4; 12 nucleotides match TRBD1. The closer fit of TRBJ2-5 to the DNA end suggests the J call may be wrong. The CDR3 sequence is 18 residues long. Per the germline V gene, CDR1 is LGHNT and CDR2 is FRNRAP. The CDR3 DNA is TGTGCTAGTGGTTTGGTAACCGGGACAGGGGGCGCGGGGGAGACCCAGTACTTC. Translating it yields CASGLVTGTGGAGETQYF.

Concerning this clonotype: The junction shows a germline mismatch at one end, possibly a read error. The chain uses TRBV4-1 and TRBJ2-7; the D call may be TRBD1 or TRBD2 (5 bases each). CDR1 and CDR2 (germline): MGHRA, YSYEKL. CDR3 size: 15 residues. CDR3 loop: CASSLTEAGWDEQYF. The CDR3 DNA reads TGCGCCAGCAGTTTAACCGAGGCAGGGTGGGACGAGCAGTACTTT.

This chain joins TRBV27 and TRBJ2-6, with a tentative D call TRBD1 (5 bases). This CDR3 is built from 16 residues. CDR1 MNHEY and CDR2 SMNVEV come from the germline V gene (reference sequence). V lost 7 bases, J lost 0 bases, and 13 bases lay in between. The CDR3, as DNA: TGTGCCAGCAAAGGGGCAGTAGCCTCTGGGGCCAACGTCCTGACTTTC. Amino acid sequence: CASKGAVASGANVLTF.

As to this clonotype: The junction departs from germline at one end; a sequencing error may be responsible. This sequence joins TRBV11-2 and TRBJ2-3; D is ambiguous. The CDR3 is 14 residues long. The germline V gene has CDR1 SGHAT and CDR2 FQNNGV. The CDR3 protein is CASSFDRLTDSQYF. CDR3 sequence (DNA): TGTGCCAGCAGCTTCGACCGGCTCACAGATTCGCAGTATTTT. The full variable domain, with the rest looked up from reference TRBV11-2 and TRBJ2-3, is EAGVAQSPRYKIIEKRQSVAFWCNPISGHATLYWYQQILGQGPKLLIQFQNNGVVDDSQLPKDRFSAERLKGVDSTLKIQPAKLEDSAVYLCASSFDRLTDSQYFGPGTRLTVL.

The chain employs TRBV11-2 and TRBJ2-3; D possibly corresponds to TRBD2 (5 bases). The germline CDR1 and CDR2 sequences are SGHAT and FQNNGV. This CDR3 is 16 amino acids long. The V and J ends lost 1 base and 0 bases respectively, with 11 bases between them. The CDR3 DNA reads TGTGCCAGCAGCTTAGGAGGACGGACTAGCACAGATACGCAGTATTTT. Translation gives CASSLGGRTSTDTQYF. The variable domain in full, with the rest retrieved from reference TRBV11-2 and TRBJ2-3, is EAGVAQSPRYKIIEKRQSVAFWCNPISGHATLYWYQQILGQGPKLLIQFQNNGVVDDSQLPKDRFSAERLKGVDSTLKIQPAKLEDSAVYLCASSLGGRTSTDTQYFGPGTRLTVL.

This chain joins TRBV20-1 and TRBJ2-7; D is uncertain. The length of the CDR3 is 12 residues. Trimming left V 6 bases short and J 0 bases short, with 9 bases between. Germline V gene data show CDR1 as DFQATT and CDR2 as SNEGSKA (reference sequence). The CDR3 sequence: CSAGRSSYEQYF. The CDR3 DNA reads as TGCAGTGCGGGTCGGAGCTCCTACGAGCAGTACTTC.

This chain uses TRBV5-1 with TRBJ1-2; 10 nucleotides line up with TRBD1. With V trimmed by 2 bases and J by 8 bases, 9 bases remained unmatched. Germline-derived CDR1 and CDR2 are SGHRS and YFSETQ. The CDR3 sequence is 15 residues long. CDR3 amino acids: CASSFGTGEIWGYTF. CDR3 DNA: TGCGCCAGCAGCTTCGGGACAGGGGAGATTTGGGGCTACACCTTC.

The V gene is TRBV6-2 or TRBV6-3, the J gene TRBJ1-1; possible D gene TRBD1, 6 bases. The CDR3 is 14 amino acids. V was clipped by 7 bases and J by 6 bases, with 18 bases between them. CDR1 and CDR2 from the germline V gene are MNHEY and SVGEGT. In DNA, the CDR3 is TGTGCCAGCATATTTTTAGGGGGGCCGCCTGAAGCTTTCTTT. It is translated as CASIFLGGPPEAFF.

Comments on this clonotype: One end of the junction fails to match germline, which may point to a read error. The V call is TRBV7-7, the J call TRBJ2-1; no definite D call. The CDR3 has 14 residues. Germline-derived CDR1 and CDR2 are SSHAT and FNYEAQ (reference sequence). Here the CDR3 reads CASSLAENLNEQFF. The CDR3 coding sequence is TGTGCTAGCAGCTTAGCCGAGAACCTCAATGAGCAGTTCTTC. Complete variable domain (other parts from reference TRBV7-7 and TRBJ2-1): GAGVSQSPRYKVTKRGQDVTLRCDPISSHATLYWYQQALGQGPEFLTYFNYEAQPDKSGLPSDRFSAERPEGSISTLTIQRTEQRDSAMYRCASSLAENLNEQFFGPGTRLTVL.

J is TRBJ2-5 and V is TRBV10-3; D uncertain. Germline V lookup: CDR1 ENHRY, CDR2 SYGVKD. With 0 bases removed from V and 0 bases from J, the gap between germline ends came to 8 bases. The CDR3 contains 15 residues. The chain's CDR3 is CAISESRQNQETQYF. In DNA, the CDR3 is TGTGCCATCAGTGAGTCGCGGCAGAACCAAGAGACCCAGTACTTC.

This clonotype has only a few counts. This rearrangement joins TRBV5-1 to TRBJ2-3; 11 bases fit TRBD2. Germline V gives CDR1 SGHRS, CDR2 YFSETQ. The CDR3 totals 16 residues. V shed 4 bases, J shed 2 bases, and the junction held 6 bases outside the gene matches. The DNA of the CDR3 is TGCGCCAGCAGCCAGGGACTAGCGGCATTCACAGATACGCAGTATTTT. Protein product: CASSQGLAAFTDTQYF.

This clonotype has a handful of counts. The chain recombines TRBV2 with TRBJ2-1; no firm D call. The CDR3 is made up of 15 amino acids. Trimming left V 0 bases short and J 2 bases short, with 8 bases between. The V gene's germline CDR1 is SNHLY and CDR2 FYNNEI. The CDR3 protein is CASSEARTAYNEQFF. Written as DNA, the CDR3 is TGTGCCAGCAGTGAAGCGCGTACAGCCTACAATGAGCAGTTCTTC.

In its sample, this clonotype was seen once. One end of the junction is discordant with germline, which a read error may explain. The gene calls are TRBV11-2 and TRBJ2-4, with 11 bases fitting TRBD1. The J call may be in error: the DNA end matches TRBJ2-7 better. This CDR3 is 14 amino acids long. Germline CDR1 and CDR2: SGHAT and FQNNGV. The CDR3 region is CASSSDRGRLEQYF. As DNA, the CDR3 is TGCGCCAGCAGCTCGGACAGGGGGCGCCTCGAGCAGTACTTC.

This clonotype was found once. V and J are TRBV10-3 and TRBJ2-1; TRBD1 matches at 7 bases. Per germline, CDR1 ENHRY and CDR2 SYGVKD. CDR3 length equals 10 residues. Unmatched junction bases numbered 7, after V lost 8 bases and J lost 15 bases. The CDR3 nucleotides are TGTGCCATCGGGGACAGCATTCGGTTCTTC. It is translated as CAIGDSIRFF.

As for this clonotype: Germline is not matched at one junction end, which may reflect a read error. The chain combines TRBV6-2 or TRBV6-3 with TRBJ1-2, with a weak D call TRBD1 (6 bases). The CDR3 loop spans 13 amino acids. The germline CDR1 and CDR2 sequences are MNHEY and SVGEGT. CDR3 DNA: TGTGCCTGCAGGACGGGACAAGGGAATGGCTACACCTTC. Its protein product is CACRTGQGNGYTF.

The rearrangement uses TRBV5-1 and TRBJ2-3; 10 positions agree with TRBD1. Germline V gene sequence: CDR1 SGHRS, CDR2 YFSETQ. V lost 7 bases to trimming and J lost 6 bases; unmatched junction nucleotides: 14. The CDR3 consists of 16 residues. The CDR3 DNA sequence: TGCGCCAGCGGCATCCGGGACAGGGGTCTCCAGGATACGCAGTATTTT. This sequence encodes CASGIRDRGLQDTQYF.

This clonotype appeared a few times. V is TRBV5-1 and J is TRBJ2-7; 7 bases map to TRBD1. The CDR3 runs to 15 residues. From germline, CDR1 is SGHRS and CDR2 YFSETQ. V dropped 2 bases and J dropped 6; count of bases not matched to a gene: 11. The CDR3 nucleotides are TGCGCCAGCAGCTTTTATTTCGACAGGGTACGCGAGCAGTACTTC. It yields the protein CASSFYFDRVREQYF.

There are a few counts of this clonotype. The chain recombines TRBV29-1 with TRBJ1-1, with a possible D match to TRBD1 (5 bases). Germline CDR1 reads SQVTM; CDR2 reads ANQGSEA. The V and J ends lost 7 bases and 1 base respectively, with 10 bases between them. The CDR3 has 12 amino acids. For the CDR3, the DNA is TGCAGCGCCATGACAGAGAACACTGAAGCTTTCTTT. The encoded protein is CSAMTENTEAFF.

The CDR3 DNA is TGTGCCAGCAGTTTACTCGGGACGGATAATCAGCCCCAGCATTTT. Translating it yields CASSLLGTDNQPQHF. The chain couples TRBV27 to TRBJ1-5; D is possibly TRBD1 (5 bases). Germline assignment: CDR1 MNHEY and CDR2 SMNVEV (reference sequence). The CDR3 is 15 residues long. V lost 2 bases and J 4 bases, leaving 12 bases between the germline ends.

There are many counts of this clonotype. The rearrangement links TRBV7-2 to TRBJ2-5; D remains ambiguous. Germline assignment: CDR1 SGHTA and CDR2 FQGNSA. V lost 2 bases and J lost 3, with 7 bases in between. The CDR3 is 13 residues long. The CDR3 protein is CASSLQVKETQYF. CDR3 DNA: TGTGCCAGCAGCTTACAAGTCAAAGAGACCCAGTACTTC.

The chain joins TRBV6-1 to TRBJ1-5, with D unresolved. Germline V gene sequence: CDR1 MNHNS, CDR2 SASEGT. This CDR3 is built from 15 residues. V shed 3 bases and J shed 1 base, with 10 bases lying between them. This CDR3 is CASSDFVGSNQPQHF. In DNA, the CDR3 is TGTGCCAGCAGTGATTTTGTCGGAAGCAATCAGCCCCAGCATTTT.

This chain's CDR3 is CASSYSSGDEQFF. CDR3 sequence (DNA): TGTGCCAGCAGTTACTCGAGCGGGGATGAGCAGTTCTTC. This chain connects TRBV6-6 to TRBJ2-1; the match to TRBD2 covers 7 bases. After removal of 0 bases from V and 8 bases from J, the junction contained 1 base not matched to a gene. Germline loops: CDR1 MNHNY, CDR2 SVGAGI (reference sequence). The CDR3 is 13 residues long.

There are a few counts of this clonotype. The CDR3 nucleotides read TGCAGTGCCCCGGGACAGCAAGAGACCCAGTACTTC. Amino acid sequence: CSAPGQQETQYF. This rearrangement joins TRBV20-1 to TRBJ2-5; 7 bases map to TRBD1. Germline CDR1 and CDR2: DFQATT and SNEGSKA (reference sequence). This CDR3 comprises 12 residues. The V segment lost 6 bases and the J segment 2 bases; nucleotides outside the gene matches: 3.

This chain uses TRBV7-2 with TRBJ2-1; 7 bases line up with TRBD1. V lost 5 bases, J lost 4 bases, and 11 bases stayed unmatched. The CDR3 is 16 residues long. Germline loops: CDR1 SGHTA, CDR2 FQGNSA. The chain's CDR3 is CASSGRPGQRYNEQFF. Written as DNA, the CDR3 is TGTGCCAGCAGCGGACGACCGGGACAGCGATACAATGAGCAGTTCTTC.